The clone carrying this T cell receptor beta chain appeared a few times. In the original processing: From reference gene primer amplification, estimates of nucleated cell counts were derived. TCRdb's table, derived via immunoSEQ multiplex PCR, lists solely in-frame clones and lacks some. V and J calls plus clone size are reproduced from that table; the DNA served to infer D and trimming. The repertoire holds roughly 200,000 clones, with more than 70% as singletons. Seattle participants joined during active infection and were tracked over time. The sample is drawn from a study of blood T cell repertoires in COVID-19. As for the study in general: COVID-19 samples from acute and convalescent phases originated in the United States, Italy and Spain.

With V trimmed by 0 bases and J by 3 bases, 5 bases remained unmatched. In germline, CDR1 is SGHKS, CDR2 YYEKEE (reference sequence). This CDR3 is 15 amino acids long. This TCR came from a person aged 65-85 years with COVID-19, enrolled during active disease. The source material was peripheral blood. This chain uses TRBV5-5 with TRBJ1-2; 7 positions match TRBD1. The CDR3 loop reads CASSLEGQQHYGYTF. In nucleotides, the CDR3 is TGTGCCAGCAGCTTGGAGGGACAGCAACACTATGGCTACACCTTC.